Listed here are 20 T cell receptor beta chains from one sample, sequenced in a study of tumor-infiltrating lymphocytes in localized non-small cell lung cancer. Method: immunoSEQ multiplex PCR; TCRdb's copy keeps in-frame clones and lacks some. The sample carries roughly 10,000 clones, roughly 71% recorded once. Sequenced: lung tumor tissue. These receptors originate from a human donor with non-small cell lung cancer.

CDR3 in amino acids: CAISEQGVGTRNSYEQYF. The CDR3 coding sequence is TGTGCCATCAGTGAGCAGGGGGTCGGGACTAGGAACTCCTACGAGCAGTACTTC. The rearrangement joins TRBV10-3 to TRBJ2-7; D may be TRBD2 (8 bases). Trimming stripped 2 bases from V and 0 bases from J, with 20 bases between. CDR3 length: 18 amino acids. Germline-derived CDR1 and CDR2 are ENHRY and SYGVKD.

CDR3 region: CASKISGTGELFF. DNA of the CDR3: TGTGCCAGCAAAATTAGCGGCACCGGGGAGCTGTTTTTT. This rearrangement joins TRBV11-2 to TRBJ2-2; possible D gene TRBD2, 6 bases. Germline V gene sequence: CDR1 SGHAT, CDR2 FQNNGV. V dropped 7 bases and J dropped 4 bases, with 10 bases sitting between them. The CDR3 runs to 13 residues.

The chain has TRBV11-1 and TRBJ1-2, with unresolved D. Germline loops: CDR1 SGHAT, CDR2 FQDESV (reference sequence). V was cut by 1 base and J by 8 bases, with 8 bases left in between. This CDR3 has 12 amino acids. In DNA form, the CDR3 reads TGTGCCAGCAGCTTAGACATCGGGGGCTACACCTTC. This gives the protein CASSLDIGGYTF.

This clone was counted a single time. Written as DNA, the CDR3 is TGTGCCAGCAGCTTGGAAGGGATTAACTATGGCTACACCTTC. Its protein is CASSLEGINYGYTF. The chain links TRBV5-8 to TRBJ1-2; no clear D gene. The CDR3 runs to 14 residues. Germline V gives CDR1 SGHTS, CDR2 YDEGEE. Trimming took off 0 bases at V and 1 base at J, with 7 bases between the two ends.

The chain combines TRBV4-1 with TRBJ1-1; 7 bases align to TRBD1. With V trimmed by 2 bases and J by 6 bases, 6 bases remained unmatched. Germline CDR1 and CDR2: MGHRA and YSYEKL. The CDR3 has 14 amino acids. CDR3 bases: TGCGCCAGCAGCCAACCGAACAGGGGTGCTGAAGCTTTCTTT. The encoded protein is CASSQPNRGAEAFF.

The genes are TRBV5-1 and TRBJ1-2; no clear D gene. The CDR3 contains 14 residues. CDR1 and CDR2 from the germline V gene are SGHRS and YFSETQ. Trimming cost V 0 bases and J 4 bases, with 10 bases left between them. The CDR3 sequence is CASSLEPAFYGYTF. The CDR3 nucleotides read TGCGCCAGCAGCTTGGAGCCTGCCTTCTATGGCTACACCTTC.

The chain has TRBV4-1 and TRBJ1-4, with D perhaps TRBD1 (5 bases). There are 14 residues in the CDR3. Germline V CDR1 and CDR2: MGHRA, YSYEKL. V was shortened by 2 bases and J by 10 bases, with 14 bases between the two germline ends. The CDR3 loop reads CASSQQPGIGKLFF. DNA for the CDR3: TGCGCCAGCAGCCAACAGCCAGGGATCGGAAAACTGTTTTTT.

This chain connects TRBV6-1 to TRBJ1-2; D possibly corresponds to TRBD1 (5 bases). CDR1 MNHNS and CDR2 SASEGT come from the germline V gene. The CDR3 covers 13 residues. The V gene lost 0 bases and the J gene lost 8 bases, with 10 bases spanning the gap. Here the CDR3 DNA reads TGTGCCAGCAGTGAAGCGGAGGGGTTGGGCTACACCTTC. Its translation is CASSEAEGLGYTF.

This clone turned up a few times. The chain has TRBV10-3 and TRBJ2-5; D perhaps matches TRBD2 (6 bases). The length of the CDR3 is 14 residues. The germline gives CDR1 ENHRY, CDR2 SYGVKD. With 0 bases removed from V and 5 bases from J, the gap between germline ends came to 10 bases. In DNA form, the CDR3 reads TGTGCCATCAGTGAGTCCACTAGCCGGGAGACCCAGTACTTC. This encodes CAISESTSRETQYF.

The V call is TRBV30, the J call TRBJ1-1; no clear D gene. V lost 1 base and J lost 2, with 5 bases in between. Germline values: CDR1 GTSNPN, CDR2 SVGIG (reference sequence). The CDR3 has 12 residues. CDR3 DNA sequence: TGTGCCTGGAGTGGCAGTAACACTGAAGCTTTCTTT. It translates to CAWSGSNTEAFF.

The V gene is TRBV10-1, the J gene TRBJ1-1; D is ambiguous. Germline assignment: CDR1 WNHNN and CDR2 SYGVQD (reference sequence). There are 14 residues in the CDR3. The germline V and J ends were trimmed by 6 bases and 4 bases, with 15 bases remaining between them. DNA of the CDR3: TGCGCCAGCAGCCAGGACGCCCGGAGCACTGAAGCTTTCTTT. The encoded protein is CASSQDARSTEAFF.

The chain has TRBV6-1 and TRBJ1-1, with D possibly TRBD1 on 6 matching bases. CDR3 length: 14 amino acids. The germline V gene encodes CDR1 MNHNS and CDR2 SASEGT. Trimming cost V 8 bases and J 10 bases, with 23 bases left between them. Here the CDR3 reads CASGGLQGRLLAFF. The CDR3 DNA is TGTGCCAGCGGGGGGTTACAGGGACGTCTTCTAGCTTTCTTT.

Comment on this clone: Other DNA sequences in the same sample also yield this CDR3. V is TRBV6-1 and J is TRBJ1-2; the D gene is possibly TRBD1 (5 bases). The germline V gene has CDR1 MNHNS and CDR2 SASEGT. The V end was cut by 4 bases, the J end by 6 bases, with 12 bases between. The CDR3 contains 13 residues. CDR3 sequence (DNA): TGTGCCAGCAGTGTGCCTGGAGGGGATGGCTACACCTTC. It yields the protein CASSVPGGDGYTF.

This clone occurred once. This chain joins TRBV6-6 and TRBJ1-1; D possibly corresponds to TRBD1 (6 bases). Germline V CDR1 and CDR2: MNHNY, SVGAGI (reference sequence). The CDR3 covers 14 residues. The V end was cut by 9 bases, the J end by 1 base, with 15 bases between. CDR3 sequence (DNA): TGTGCCAGTTCCAAAAGACAGGCGAACACTGAAGCTTTCTTT. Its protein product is CASSKRQANTEAFF.

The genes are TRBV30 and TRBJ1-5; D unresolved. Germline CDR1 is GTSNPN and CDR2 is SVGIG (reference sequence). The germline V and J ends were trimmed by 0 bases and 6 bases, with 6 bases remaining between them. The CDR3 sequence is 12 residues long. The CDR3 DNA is TGTGCCTGGAGTGTAGGCCCTCAGCCCCAGCATTTT. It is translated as CAWSVGPQPQHF.

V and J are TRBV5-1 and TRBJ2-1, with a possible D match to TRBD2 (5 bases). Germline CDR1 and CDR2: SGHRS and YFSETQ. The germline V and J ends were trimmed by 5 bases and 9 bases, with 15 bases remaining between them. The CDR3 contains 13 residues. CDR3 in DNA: TGCGCCAGCAGGGCACGGGAAAAGGGTGAGCAGTTCTTC. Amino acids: CASRAREKGEQFF.

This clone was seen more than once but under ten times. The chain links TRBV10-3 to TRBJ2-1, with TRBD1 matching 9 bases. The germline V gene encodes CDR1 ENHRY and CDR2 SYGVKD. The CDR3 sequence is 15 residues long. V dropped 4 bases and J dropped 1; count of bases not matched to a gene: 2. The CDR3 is CAISGGQGSYNEQFF. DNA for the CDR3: TGTGCCATCAGTGGGGGACAGGGTTCCTACAATGAGCAGTTCTTC.

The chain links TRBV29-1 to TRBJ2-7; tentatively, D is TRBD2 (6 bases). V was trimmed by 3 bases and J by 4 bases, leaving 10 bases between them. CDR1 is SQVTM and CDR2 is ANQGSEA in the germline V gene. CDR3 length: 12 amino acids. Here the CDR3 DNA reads TGCAGCGTTGAGCAGGGAGGATACGAGCAGTACTTC. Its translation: CSVEQGGYEQYF.

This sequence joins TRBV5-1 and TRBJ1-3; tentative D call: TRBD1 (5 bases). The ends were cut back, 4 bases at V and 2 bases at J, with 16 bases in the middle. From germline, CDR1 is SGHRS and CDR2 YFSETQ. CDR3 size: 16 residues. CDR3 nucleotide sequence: TGCGCCAGCAGCGACCTTGGGGGGACTACTGGAAACACCATATATTTT. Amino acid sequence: CASSDLGGTTGNTIYF.

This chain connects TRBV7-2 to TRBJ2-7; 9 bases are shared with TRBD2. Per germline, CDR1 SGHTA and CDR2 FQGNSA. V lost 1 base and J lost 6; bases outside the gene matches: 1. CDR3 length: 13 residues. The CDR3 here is CASSLVRGGEQYF. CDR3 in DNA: TGTGCCAGCAGCTTAGTGCGGGGGGGCGAGCAGTACTTC.